This TCR beta chain emerged from a study of CD8+ T cells in alopecia areata (dated by TCRdb to 2016 to 2019). Study-level background: The treated patients, all with moderate-to-severe alopecia areata, were enrolled in an open-label pilot trial of oral tofacitinib given at 5 to 10 mg twice daily. Tofacitinib was given for 6 to 18 months, followed by 6 months of follow-up off drug to assess delayed response and recurrence. In treated patients, disease severity was measured using the SALT score, which gives the percentage of scalp surface area affected. The study used high-throughput TCRbeta sequencing to examine T cell clonal expansion in alopecia areata, in both the C3H/HeJ mouse model and human patients. In humans, TCRbeta sequencing was performed on scalp tissue and on sorted CD4+ and CD8+ peripheral blood T cells from healthy controls and from patients with patchy or totalis/universalis alopecia areata. Biopsies were taken from tofacitinib-treated patients at baseline and again at 4 and 24 weeks into treatment, and several of those patients also had a later scalp biopsy. Scalp clonality was compared among normal scalp (n=4), patchy alopecia areata scalp (n=8), and alopecia totalis/universalis scalp (n=8). RNA was extracted with the PAXgene miRNA kit for fixed scalp, the miRNeasy kit for PBMCs, and the RNeasy kit for mouse skin. TCRbeta CDR3 regions were amplified by immunoSEQ multiplex PCR with 35 Vbeta forward and 13 Jbeta reverse primers. Results and caveats for the whole study, not just this receptor: Many expanded lesional clones were found to persist in scalp and blood during tofacitinib treatment, and relapse after treatment cessation may be partly explained by this persistence. With tofacitinib, both scalp clonality and the number of expanded CD8+ clones among the top 100 scalp clones went down significantly. The treated cohort was small, with a single nonresponder, so links between baseline CD8+ expansion and response need larger studies. Resident alphabeta T cells in normal human skin are also sequenced, complicating scalp TCR repertoire analysis, unlike mouse skin dominated by gammadelta T cells. Lesional scalp, especially in alopecia totalis/universalis, showed higher clonality and more expanded CD8+ clones than normal scalp, suggesting antigenic drive. Compared with mice, TCR sequences shared between patients were less clear, possibly partly because of HLA diversity across the patient population.

On this clone itself: What antigen it recognizes has not been identified. No quality values exist for individual bases; no much larger clone is one base distant.

Library preparation was by the immunoSEQ multiplex PCR assay. To provide template for TCR sequencing, every sample had RNA extracted and reverse transcribed into cDNA. SuperScript III was used to make first-strand cDNA, primed with a 2:1 mix of oligo-dT and random hexamers. A synthetic immune receptor repertoire was used to assess amplification bias, and residual bias was removed computationally. Per the source publication's procedure: Raw reads were preprocessed to remove errors, and CDR3 was defined by IMGT conventions from the conserved cysteine to phenylalanine. Clonality was computed as 1 minus the Shannon entropy, with the entropy normalized by log2 of the number of productive unique TCRs. CD4 or CD8 identity of scalp clones was inferred by cross-referencing scalp TCRbeta sequences with sorted blood CD4 and CD8 repertoires. TCRdb limited this immuneACCESS table to in-frame rearrangements with V and J called. A share of clones is missing; checked studies link under half to unresolved V genes, and the rest is unexplained. Clone size and V and J calls were adopted from that table, with D and trimming inferred from the DNA. The sample records roughly 100,000 clones, 44% of which are singletons. Around 19% of the sample comes from the top ten.

This specimen's time point label, per the study, means: about 25 weeks on oral tofacitinib. The sample's treatment or condition label, decoded: oral pan-JAK inhibitor, 5-10 mg twice daily. Peripheral blood and lesional scalp punch biopsies were obtained from patients with alopecia areata. After PBMCs were isolated by density centrifugation and stained for CD3, CD4 and CD8, a FACSAria was used to sort CD4+ and CD8+ T cells. V drops 0 bases and J drops 6 bases, leaving 9 bases in between. CDR1 and CDR2, looked up from the germline V gene, are SGDLS and YYNGEE. Reading from cysteine to phenylalanine, the CDR3 counts 13 amino acids. The only DNA kept is the CDR3, 39 bases in frame from the first base.

The chain links TRBV9 with TRBJ1-2; the D gene assignment is ambiguous. This specimen consisted of CD8+ T cells sorted from blood, obtained at week 24, from a patient treated with tofacitinib. The source of this sequence is a human donor with alopecia areata. The nucleotide sequence is TGTGCCAGCAGCGTAGACGGGGTGAATGGCTACACCTTC. Translated, this is CASSVDGVNGYTF.